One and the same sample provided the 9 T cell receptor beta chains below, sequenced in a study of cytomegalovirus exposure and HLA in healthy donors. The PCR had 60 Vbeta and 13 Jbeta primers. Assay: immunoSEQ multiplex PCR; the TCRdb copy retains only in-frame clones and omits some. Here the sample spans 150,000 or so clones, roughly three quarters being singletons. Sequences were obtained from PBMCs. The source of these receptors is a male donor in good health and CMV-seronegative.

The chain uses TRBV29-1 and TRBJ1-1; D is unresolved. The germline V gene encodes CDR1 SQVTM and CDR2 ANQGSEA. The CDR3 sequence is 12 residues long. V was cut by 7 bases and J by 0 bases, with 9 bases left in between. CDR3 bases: TGCAGCGCTATCCGAATGAACACTGAAGCTTTCTTT. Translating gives CSAIRMNTEAFF.

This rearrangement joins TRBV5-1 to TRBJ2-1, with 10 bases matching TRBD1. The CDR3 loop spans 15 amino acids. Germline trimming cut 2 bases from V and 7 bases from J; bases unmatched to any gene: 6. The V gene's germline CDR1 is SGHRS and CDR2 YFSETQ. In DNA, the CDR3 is TGCGCCAGCAGCTTTTCCGGACAGGGGGTAAATGAGCAGTTCTTC. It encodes CASSFSGQGVNEQFF.

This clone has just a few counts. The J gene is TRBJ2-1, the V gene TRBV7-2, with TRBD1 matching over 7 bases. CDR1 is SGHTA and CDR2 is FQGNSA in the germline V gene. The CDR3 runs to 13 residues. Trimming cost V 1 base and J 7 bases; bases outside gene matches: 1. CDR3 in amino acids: CASSLDRGNEQFF. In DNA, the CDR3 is TGTGCCAGCAGCTTAGACAGGGGTAATGAGCAGTTCTTC.

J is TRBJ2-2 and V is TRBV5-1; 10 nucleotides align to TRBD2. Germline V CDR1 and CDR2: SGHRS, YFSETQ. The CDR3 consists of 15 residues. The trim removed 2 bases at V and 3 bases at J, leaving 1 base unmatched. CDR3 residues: CASSFTSGDTGELFF. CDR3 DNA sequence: TGCGCCAGCAGCTTTACTAGCGGGGACACCGGGGAGCTGTTTTTT.

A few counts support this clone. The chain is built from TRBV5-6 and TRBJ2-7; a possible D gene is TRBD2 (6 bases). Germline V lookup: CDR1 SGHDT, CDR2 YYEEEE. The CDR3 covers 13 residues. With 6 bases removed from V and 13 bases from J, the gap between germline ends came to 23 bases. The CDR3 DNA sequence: TGTGCCAGCATCACCCTCCATACCCCGCGGGAATACTTC. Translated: CASITLHTPREYF.

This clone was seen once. CDR3 protein: CSVESGVEQYF. The CDR3 DNA is TGCAGCGTTGAGAGCGGGGTCGAGCAGTACTTC. The chain has TRBV29-1 and TRBJ2-7; the match to TRBD2 covers 7 bases. Trimming cost V 3 bases and J 6 bases; bases outside gene matches: 2. The germline V gene has CDR1 SQVTM and CDR2 ANQGSEA. The CDR3 consists of 11 residues.

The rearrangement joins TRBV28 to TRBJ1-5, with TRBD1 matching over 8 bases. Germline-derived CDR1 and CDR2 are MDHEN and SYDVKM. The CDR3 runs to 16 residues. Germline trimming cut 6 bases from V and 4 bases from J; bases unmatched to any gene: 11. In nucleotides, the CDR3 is TGTGCCAGCAGCCGGATGGGGACAGGAGTTAATCAGCCCCAGCATTTT. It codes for CASSRMGTGVNQPQHF.

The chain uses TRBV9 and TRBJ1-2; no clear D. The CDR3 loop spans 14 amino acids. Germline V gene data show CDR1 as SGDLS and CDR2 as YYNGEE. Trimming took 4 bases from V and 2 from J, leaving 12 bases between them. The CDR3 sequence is CASSLGGPNYGYTF. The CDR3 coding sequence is TGTGCCAGCAGCCTTGGAGGGCCCAACTATGGCTACACCTTC.

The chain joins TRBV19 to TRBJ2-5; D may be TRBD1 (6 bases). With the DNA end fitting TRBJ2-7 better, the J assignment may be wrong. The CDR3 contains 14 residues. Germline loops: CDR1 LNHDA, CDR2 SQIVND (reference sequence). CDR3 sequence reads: CASSLYVDSYEQYF. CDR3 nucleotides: TGTGCCAGTAGCCTGTATGTGGACAGCTACGAGCAGTACTTC.